A few counts support the clone carrying this T cell receptor beta chain. The target antigen is unknown. TCRdb itself ran the 5' RACE reads through MiXCR, one entry per CDR3 protein. The sample includes 640,000 or so distinct CDR3 sequences, over 5% seen only once; the top ten take around 1.7%. The entry originates in a study of identical twins. The CDR3 loop spans 15 amino acids. Trimming removed 5 bases at V and 7 bases at J, with 17 bases between. CDR1 is SEHNR, CDR2 FQNEAQ, per germline (reference sequence). Study outcomes and limitations: Out-of-frame alpha sequences shared by twins were enriched for low generation probability. Clonotypes of the beta chain that were abundant in cord blood carried fewer insertions (memory repertoires showed none). Twins shared beta out-of-frame sequences in excess, but this excess was weaker.

Sequencing was done on a sample of naive T cells sorted from blood. The chain combines TRBV7-9 with TRBJ1-4; perhaps TRBD1 as D (6 bases). This clonotype was obtained from a man younger than 35 in good health. The CDR3 sequence: CASSRDTGLSEKLFF. As DNA, the CDR3 is TGTGCCAGCAGCCGGGACACGGGACTCTCTGAAAAACTGTTTTTT.